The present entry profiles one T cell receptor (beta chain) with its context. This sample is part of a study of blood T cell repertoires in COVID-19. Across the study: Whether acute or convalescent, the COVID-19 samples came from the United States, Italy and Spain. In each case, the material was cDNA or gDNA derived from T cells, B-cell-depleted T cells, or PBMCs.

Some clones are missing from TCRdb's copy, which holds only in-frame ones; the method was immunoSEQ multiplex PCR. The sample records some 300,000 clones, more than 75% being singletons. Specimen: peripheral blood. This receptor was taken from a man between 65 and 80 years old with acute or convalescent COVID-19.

CDR3 nucleotides: TGTGCCATCAGCGAGGGGGGGTCCCCTTTGGAGCAGTACTTC. Its protein product is CAISEGGSPLEQYF. This chain connects TRBV10-3 to TRBJ2-7, with a tentative D call TRBD2 (7 bases). Germline CDR1 is ENHRY and CDR2 is SYGVKD. The V end was cut by 6 bases, the J end by 7 bases, with 19 bases between. The CDR3 has 14 amino acids.